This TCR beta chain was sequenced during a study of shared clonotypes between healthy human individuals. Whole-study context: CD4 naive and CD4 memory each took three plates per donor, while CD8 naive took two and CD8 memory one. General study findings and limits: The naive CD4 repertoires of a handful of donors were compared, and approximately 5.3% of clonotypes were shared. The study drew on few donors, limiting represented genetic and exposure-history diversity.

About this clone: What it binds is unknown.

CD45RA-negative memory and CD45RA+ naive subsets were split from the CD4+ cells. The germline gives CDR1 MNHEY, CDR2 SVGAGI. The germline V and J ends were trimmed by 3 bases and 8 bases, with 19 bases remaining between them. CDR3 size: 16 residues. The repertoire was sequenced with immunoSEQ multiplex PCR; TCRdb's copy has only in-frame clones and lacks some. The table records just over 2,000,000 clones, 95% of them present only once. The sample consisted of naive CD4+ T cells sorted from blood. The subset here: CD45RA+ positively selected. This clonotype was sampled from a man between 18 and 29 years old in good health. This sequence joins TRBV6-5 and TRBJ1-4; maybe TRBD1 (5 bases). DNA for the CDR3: TGTGCCAGCAGTTATCTCTCCGGGACCTCAGCCGAAAAACTGTTTTTT. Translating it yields CASSYLSGTSAEKLFF.